What follows are 12 T cell receptor beta chains derived from one specimen sequenced in a study of blood T cell repertoires in COVID-19. Method: immunoSEQ multiplex PCR; TCRdb's copy keeps in-frame clones and lacks some. The sample records roughly 100,000 clones, 65% to 90% being singletons. The sequenced material came from peripheral blood. The source of these receptors is an older man with acute or convalescent COVID-19.

In nucleotides, the CDR3 is TGTGCCAGCAGCCCGGAACCGGGGGGCTACACTGAAGCTTTCTTT. It codes for CASSPEPGGYTEAFF. The chain combines TRBV5-5 with TRBJ1-1; a weak D match, TRBD1 (6 bases). Germline CDR1 and CDR2: SGHKS and YYEKEE (reference sequence). The CDR3 is 15 residues long. The germline V and J ends were trimmed by 4 bases and 3 bases, with 16 bases remaining between them.

This chain links TRBV9 with TRBJ1-3; D call uncertain. Germline V CDR1 and CDR2: SGDLS, YYNGEE. V shed 0 bases and J shed 3 bases, with 7 bases lying between them. The CDR3 loop spans 14 amino acids. As DNA, the CDR3 is TGTGCCAGCAGCGTAGCTTACGGTGGAAACACCATATATTTT. This gives the protein CASSVAYGGNTIYF.

The V and J genes are TRBV11-2 and TRBJ2-5, with TRBD1 identical over 7 bases. The length of the CDR3 is 15 residues. Trimming at V came to 1 base and at J to 5 bases, leaving 7 bases not matched to a gene. The germline V gene has CDR1 SGHAT and CDR2 FQNNGV. CDR3 sequence reads: CASSLVTGNYETQYF. In nucleotides, the CDR3 is TGTGCCAGCAGCTTAGTGACAGGGAATTATGAGACCCAGTACTTC.

The V gene is TRBV25-1, the J gene TRBJ1-2; no clear D gene. Germline V lookup: CDR1 MGHDK, CDR2 SYGVNS. This CDR3 spans 13 amino acids. Trimming removed 4 bases from V and 4 bases from J, with 10 bases in between. CDR3 coding DNA: TGTGCCAGCAGTGTGGAACGGGGCTATGGCTACACCTTC. As protein: CASSVERGYGYTF.

The CDR3 sequence: CATRGTGYNEQFF. The CDR3 DNA reads as TGTGCCACCCGGGGAACGGGTTACAATGAGCAGTTCTTC. This chain uses TRBV24-1 with TRBJ2-1; possible D gene TRBD2, 5 bases. Per the germline V gene, CDR1 is KGHDR and CDR2 is SFDVKD. Deletions cut 9 bases from V and 4 bases from J, with 12 bases between. This CDR3 has 13 amino acids.

The V gene is TRBV10-3, the J gene TRBJ2-1; TRBD2 aligns across 12 bases. The CDR3 contains 13 residues. The V gene end was trimmed by 9 bases and the J gene end by 6 bases; junction bases not matched to a gene: 3. Looked up from germline, CDR1 is ENHRY and CDR2 is SYGVKD. CDR3 protein: CAIGLAGTNEQFF. The CDR3 bases are TGTGCCATAGGACTAGCGGGAACCAATGAGCAGTTCTTC.

J is TRBJ1-6 and V is TRBV5-6; maybe TRBD1 (5 bases). Deletions cut 2 bases from V and 3 bases from J, with 18 bases between. The germline V gene has CDR1 SGHDT and CDR2 YYEEEE. The CDR3 spans 18 residues. The CDR3 DNA follows: TGTGCCAGCAGCTTCGATGTCGGGGGACGCTTCTATAATTCACCCCTCCACTTT. The encoded protein is CASSFDVGGRFYNSPLHF.

This clone showed up many times. V usage is TRBV5-1 and J usage is TRBJ1-5, with 7 bases matching TRBD1. CDR3 size: 14 residues. Per germline, CDR1 SGHRS and CDR2 YFSETQ. J lost 7 bases, V lost 1 base, and 5 bases had no gene match. CDR3 coding DNA: TGCGCCAGCAGCTTGACAGGGGCTGGGCAGCCCCAGCATTTT. Translation gives CASSLTGAGQPQHF.

The J gene is TRBJ2-7, the V gene TRBV3-1 (or the pseudogene TRBV3-2); 10 bases match TRBD2. This CDR3 spans 15 amino acids. The trim removed 5 bases at V and 2 bases at J, leaving 6 bases unmatched. The V gene's germline CDR1 is LGHDT and CDR2 YNNKEL (reference sequence). CDR3 DNA: TGTGCCAGCAGCTTCCGACTAGCGGGCCCCTACGAGCAGTACTTC. It codes for CASSFRLAGPYEQYF.

The gene calls are TRBV2 and TRBJ2-1, with TRBD1 identical over 9 bases. Germline V gene data show CDR1 as SNHLY and CDR2 as FYNNEI. The length of the CDR3 is 14 residues. The ends lost 6 bases at V and 2 bases at J; junction bases unmatched: 2. The CDR3 spells CASSGQGPYNEQFF. CDR3 bases: TGTGCCAGCAGCGGACAGGGGCCCTACAATGAGCAGTTCTTC.

This CDR3 is CASSHQSEAFF. The CDR3 DNA follows: TGTGCCAGCAGTCATCAATCTGAAGCTTTCTTT. The rearrangement links TRBV28 to TRBJ1-1; D is unresolved. The CDR3 length is 11 residues. Trimming removed 5 bases at V and 6 bases at J, with 7 bases between. Per germline, CDR1 MDHEN and CDR2 SYDVKM.

The CDR3 region is CASSHGQNGYTF. CDR3 nucleotide sequence: TGTGCCAGCAGTCATGGACAGAATGGCTACACCTTC. This sequence joins TRBV6-5 and TRBJ1-2, with D possibly matching TRBD1 (6 bases). Deletions cut 5 bases from V and 6 bases from J, with 10 bases between. CDR3 length: 12 amino acids. In germline, CDR1 is MNHEY, CDR2 SVGAGI.